This record covers a single T cell receptor beta chain. TCRdb re-called the RT-PCR reads through MiXCR, storing one row per CDR3 protein. The repertoire consists of 150,000 to 250,000 distinct CDR3 sequences, with 40% to 45% occurring once and the leading ten covering 33%. This record belongs to a study of patients and donors after allogeneic stem cell transplantation. The CDR3 extends over 13 amino acids. Trimming took off 1 base at V and 10 bases at J, with 13 bases between the two ends. CDR1 and CDR2 from the germline V gene are SEHNR and FQNEAQ (reference sequence). The gene calls are TRBV7-9 and TRBJ1-1; D is unresolved. The TCR comes from a human donor who was either an allogeneic HSCT recipient or a stem cell or donor lymphocyte infusion donor (not recorded which). It is not recorded whose cells these are; they may come from a transplant donor. Material: blood, either unsorted or a sorted T cell fraction (not recorded which). As DNA, the CDR3 is TGTGCCAGCAGCTTAGGAAACAGTGATGTAGCTTTCTTT. Protein product: CASSLGNSDVAFF.